This T cell receptor beta chain was recorded in a study of spatial heterogeneity in lung cancer. In this sample, this clonotype turned up many times. Losses at the gene ends were 5 bases for V and 4 bases for J; bases not matched to a gene: 6. The CDR3 consists of 15 residues. The germline V gene has CDR1 KGHDR and CDR2 SFDVKD. Time point of the sample: sample taken at primary tumor resection. Sequencing of whole RNA from tumor, nontumor lung or frozen PBMC involved no sorting. MiXCR was run by TCRdb on the 5' RACE reads, yielding one entry per CDR3 protein. The sample lists approximately 49,000 distinct CDR3 sequences; less than 6% were seen once.

This clonotype originated in a male donor with early-stage non-small cell lung cancer. The genes are TRBV24-1 and TRBJ2-3; 9 bases are a match to TRBD2. The sequenced sample was PBMCs, obtained at surgery. The CDR3 DNA reads TGTGCCACCAGTGCCCCTAGCGGGACTGCAGATACGCAGTATTTT. Translated, it gives CATSAPSGTADTQYF.